Presented here are 24 T cell receptor beta chains from one specimen sequenced in a study of cytomegalovirus exposure and HLA in healthy donors. PCR involved 60 Vbeta and 13 Jbeta primers. Libraries were prepared by immunoSEQ multiplex PCR; TCRdb keeps only in-frame clonotypes and omits some of them. Of around 170,000 clones listed, around 83% were seen once; the top ten hold roughly 0.75%. The sample consisted of PBMCs. The receptors originated from a woman aged 18-30 years in good health and CMV-seronegative.

The CDR3 sequence: CASSPSLQGSGYTF. As DNA, the CDR3 is TGTGCCAGCAGCCCATCGTTACAGGGGTCTGGCTACACCTTC. The V and J genes are TRBV7-6 and TRBJ1-2; 7 bases map to TRBD1. V gave up 5 bases and J gave up 7 bases; unmatched junction bases: 10. Germline CDR1 and CDR2: SGHVS and FNYEAQ. CDR3 length: 14 residues.

This chain joins TRBV7-8 and TRBJ2-1; the match to TRBD2 covers 16 bases. The CDR3 sequence is 19 residues long. V was clipped by 1 base and J by 1 base; unmatched bases: 4. The V gene's germline CDR1 is SGHVS and CDR2 FQNEAQ. The CDR3 nucleotides read TGTGCCAGCAGCTTAGTTCCGGGACTAGCGGGGGGGTCCTACAATGAGCAGTTCTTC. This codes for CASSLVPGLAGGSYNEQFF.

The gene calls are TRBV6-1 and TRBJ2-7, with TRBD1 identical over 8 bases. V lost 6 bases, J lost 7 bases, and 14 bases stayed unmatched. The CDR3 contains 15 residues. Germline V gene sequence: CDR1 MNHNS, CDR2 SASEGT. This chain's CDR3 is CASRGPGQVYMEQYF. The CDR3 bases are TGTGCCAGCAGAGGACCGGGACAGGTATACATGGAGCAGTACTTC.

The chain carries TRBV6-1 and TRBJ2-7; 7 bases line up with TRBD2. After removal of 1 base from V and 6 bases from J, the junction contained 0 bases not matched to a gene. The CDR3 length is 12 residues. CDR1 MNHNS and CDR2 SASEGT come from the germline V gene. Written as DNA, the CDR3 is TGTGCCAGCAGTGAAGGGGGGGGCGAGCAGTACTTC. It encodes CASSEGGGEQYF.

The CDR3 spells CASSEIGSSYYEQYF. CDR3 nucleotide sequence: TGTGCCAGCAGTGAAATCGGTAGCAGTTACTACGAGCAGTACTTC. The J gene is TRBJ2-7, the V gene TRBV25-1, with unresolved D. V lost 2 bases, J lost 3 bases, and 14 bases lay in between. The CDR3 covers 15 residues. The V gene's germline CDR1 is MGHDK and CDR2 SYGVNS.

The chain couples TRBV14 to TRBJ2-7; 8 nucleotides match TRBD1. Germline-derived CDR1 and CDR2 are SGHDN and FVKESK. The CDR3 is made up of 14 amino acids. The trim removed 4 bases at V and 1 base at J, leaving 3 bases unmatched. DNA for the CDR3: TGTGCCAGCAGCCCCTGGACAGGGTCCTACGAGCAGTACTTC. It encodes CASSPWTGSYEQYF.

This clone turned up a few times. V gene TRBV5-1 combines with J gene TRBJ1-4; TRBD1 matches 7 bases. Germline-derived CDR1 and CDR2 are SGHRS and YFSETQ. This CDR3 comprises 15 residues. V dropped 4 bases and J dropped 7; count of bases not matched to a gene: 10. CDR3: CASSPETGIFEKLFF. Written as DNA, the CDR3 is TGCGCCAGCAGCCCGGAGACAGGGATTTTTGAAAAACTGTTTTTT.

This rearrangement joins TRBV5-1 to TRBJ2-7; TRBD2 aligns across 13 bases. The CDR3 is 16 residues long. CDR1 is SGHRS and CDR2 is YFSETQ in the germline V gene. V dropped 3 bases and J dropped 0; count of bases not matched to a gene: 3. CDR3 DNA sequence: TGCGCCAGCAGCTCGGGACTAGCGGGGAGCTCCTACGAGCAGTACTTC. It translates to CASSSGLAGSSYEQYF.

This clone occurred once. This chain connects TRBV6-6 to TRBJ2-5, with 10 bases aligning to TRBD2. There are 14 residues in the CDR3. The germline CDR1 and CDR2 sequences are MNHNY and SVGAGI (reference sequence). Trimming at V came to 6 bases and at J to 3 bases, leaving 4 bases not matched to a gene. The CDR3: CASSPAGGKETQYF. In DNA form, the CDR3 reads TGTGCCAGCAGCCCAGCGGGAGGGAAAGAGACCCAGTACTTC.

This chain connects TRBV29-1 to TRBJ1-2; 9 nucleotides agree with TRBD1. The length of the CDR3 is 15 residues. From germline, CDR1 is SQVTM and CDR2 ANQGSEA. The CDR3 DNA sequence: TGCAGTGCCCTGGGGCGGGACAGGGAGATAAGAGGCTACACCTTC. Its protein product is CSALGRDREIRGYTF.

J is TRBJ2-7 and V is TRBV7-2; D uncertain. CDR1 is SGHTA, CDR2 FQGNSA, per germline. Trimming took 4 bases from V and 1 from J, leaving 8 bases between them. The CDR3 has 13 residues. The CDR3 DNA sequence: TGTGCCAGCAGCTGGGCAGGATCCTACGAGCAGTACTTC. Its protein is CASSWAGSYEQYF.

J is TRBJ2-3 and V is TRBV28, with 7 bases aligning to TRBD2. This CDR3 is 15 amino acids long. The ends lost 8 bases at V and 5 bases at J; junction bases unmatched: 13. CDR1 is MDHEN, CDR2 SYDVKM, per germline. DNA for the CDR3: TGTGCCAGCCTTCAACTAGCGCCCCGGGGAGATACGCAGTATTTT. It yields the protein CASLQLAPRGDTQYF.

The rearrangement links TRBV6-6 to TRBJ2-7; 8 bases align to TRBD1. V lost 3 bases to trimming and J lost 2 bases; unmatched junction nucleotides: 6. The V gene's germline CDR1 is MNHNY and CDR2 SVGAGI (reference sequence). This CDR3 spans 15 amino acids. DNA for the CDR3: TGTGCCAGCAGTTATGGGGACAGGCTTACCTACGAGCAGTACTTC. Protein product: CASSYGDRLTYEQYF.

The count of this clone is one. The V and J genes are TRBV5-6 and TRBJ2-5, with a possible D match to TRBD1 (5 bases). The J call may be faulty, since TRBJ2-7 better matches the DNA end. The CDR3 is 17 residues long. Germline values: CDR1 SGHDT, CDR2 YYEEEE. CDR3 in amino acids: CASSHKTTTGVPYEQYF. The CDR3 DNA sequence: TGTGCCAGCAGCCATAAAACGACCACAGGCGTACCCTACGAGCAGTACTTC.

J is TRBJ2-1 and V is TRBV5-1; perhaps TRBD2 as D (5 bases). Germline CDR1 is SGHRS and CDR2 is YFSETQ. The CDR3 covers 15 residues. Trimming removed 0 bases at V and 6 bases at J, with 13 bases between. CDR3 protein: CASSLEYGGFNEQFF. The CDR3 DNA reads as TGCGCCAGCAGCTTGGAGTATGGCGGGTTCAATGAGCAGTTCTTC.

This clone showed up just once. The rearrangement links TRBV2 to TRBJ1-2; D unclear. CDR3 length equals 12 residues. V shed 7 bases and J shed 4 bases, with 10 bases lying between them. Per the germline V gene, CDR1 is SNHLY and CDR2 is FYNNEI. The CDR3: CASIATGYGYTF. The CDR3 DNA reads TGTGCCAGCATCGCCACGGGCTATGGCTACACCTTC.

This rearrangement joins TRBV5-1 to TRBJ2-7; D might be TRBD1 (5 bases). Germline-derived CDR1 and CDR2 are SGHRS and YFSETQ. This CDR3 spans 12 amino acids. Trimming cost V 1 base and J 5 bases, with 7 bases left between them. The CDR3 DNA is TGCGCCAGCAGCTTGTGGGGCGACGAGCAGTACTTC. This codes for CASSLWGDEQYF.

The chain combines TRBV4-2 with TRBJ1-4; D is perhaps TRBD1 (6 bases). Germline V gives CDR1 LGHNA, CDR2 YNFKEQ. V was pared by 5 bases and J by 5 bases, with 12 bases between. The CDR3 totals 14 residues. The CDR3 bases are TGTGCCAGCAGCACCGGACAGCGAAATGAAAAACTGTTTTTT. Its protein is CASSTGQRNEKLFF.

In DNA form, the CDR3 reads TGTGCCAGCCTTTCGACTCTAGGCGGGAACTACAATGAGCAGTTCTTC. Protein: CASLSTLGGNYNEQFF. This chain uses TRBV27 with TRBJ2-1; TRBD2 might be the D (6 bases). This CDR3 is 16 amino acids long. CDR1 MNHEY and CDR2 SMNVEV come from the germline V gene (reference sequence). The V gene lost 8 bases and the J gene lost 3 bases, with 20 bases spanning the gap.

V usage is TRBV2 and J usage is TRBJ1-1; D is ambiguous. Per germline, CDR1 SNHLY and CDR2 FYNNEI. This CDR3 region has 14 residues. Trimming pared 2 bases from V and 4 bases from J, leaving 11 bases between. This CDR3 reads CASSENGLSTEAFF. The CDR3 DNA reads TGTGCCAGCAGTGAAAATGGGCTGTCCACTGAAGCTTTCTTT.

This clone showed up just a few times. This rearrangement joins TRBV5-6 to TRBJ1-5; 7 bases align to TRBD1. CDR1 is SGHDT and CDR2 is YYEEEE in the germline V gene. This CDR3 is 15 amino acids long. Unmatched junction bases numbered 8, after V lost 0 bases and J lost 8 bases. CDR3 residues: CASSLGTGAFEPQHF. The CDR3 nucleotides read TGTGCCAGCAGCTTGGGGACAGGAGCATTTGAGCCCCAGCATTTT.

The chain employs TRBV7-3 and TRBJ1-3; D possibly corresponds to TRBD1 (6 bases). The CDR3 length is 14 residues. V was clipped by 4 bases and J by 2 bases, with 9 bases between them. From germline, CDR1 is SGHTA and CDR2 FQGTGA. CDR3 region: CASSSTGPGNTIYF. For the CDR3, the DNA is TGTGCCAGCAGCTCTACAGGGCCTGGAAACACCATATATTTT. The variable domain in full, completed from reference TRBV7-3 and TRBJ1-3, reads GAGVSQTPSNKVTEKGKYVELRCDPISGHTALYWYRQSLGQGPEFLIYFQGTGAADDSGLPNDRFFAVRPEGSVSTLKIQRTERGDSAVYLCASSSTGPGNTIYFGEGSWLTVV.

This clone was found a few times. The gene calls are TRBV14 and TRBJ2-1; D possibly corresponds to TRBD2 (5 bases). This CDR3 has 16 amino acids. Trimming left V 1 base short and J 0 bases short, with 10 bases between. Germline V lookup: CDR1 SGHDN, CDR2 FVKESK. CDR3 amino acids: CASSQVGVSSYNEQFF. CDR3 bases: TGTGCCAGCAGCCAAGTCGGGGTAAGCTCCTACAATGAGCAGTTCTTC.

The chain links TRBV28 to TRBJ1-6, with D maybe TRBD1 (5 bases). This CDR3 has 15 amino acids. V was pared by 3 bases and J by 6 bases, with 12 bases between. In germline, CDR1 is MDHEN, CDR2 SYDVKM. CDR3 DNA: TGTGCCAGCAGTTTTCGACAGTTTTTTAATTCACCCCTCCACTTT. It codes for CASSFRQFFNSPLHF.